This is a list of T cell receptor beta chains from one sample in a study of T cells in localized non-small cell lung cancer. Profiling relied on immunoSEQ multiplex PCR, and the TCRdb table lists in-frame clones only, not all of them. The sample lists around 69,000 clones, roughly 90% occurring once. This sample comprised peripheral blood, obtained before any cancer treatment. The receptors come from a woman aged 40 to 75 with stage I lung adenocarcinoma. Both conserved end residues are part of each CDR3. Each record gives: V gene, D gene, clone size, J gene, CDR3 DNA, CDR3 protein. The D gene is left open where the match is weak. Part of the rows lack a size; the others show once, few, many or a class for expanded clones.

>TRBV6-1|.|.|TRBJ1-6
TGTGCCAGCAGTGCGGGCCCATATAATTCACCCCTCCACTTT
CASSAGPYNSPLHF
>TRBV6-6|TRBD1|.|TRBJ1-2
TGTGCCAGCAGTTACCGGCTAGACAGGGGCTATGGCTACACCTTC
CASSYRLDRGYGYTF
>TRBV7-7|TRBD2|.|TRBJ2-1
TGTGCTAGCAGCCCGGGGACTAGCGGGAGCAATGAGCAGTTCTTC
CASSPGTSGSNEQFF
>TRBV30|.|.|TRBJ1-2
TGTGCCTGGAGTGTACCGCAGTCTCGGGGCTACACCTTC
CAWSVPQSRGYTF
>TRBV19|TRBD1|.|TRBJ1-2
TGTGCCAGTAGGAAACAGGGGGAGACCTTATCGAAGTATGGCTACACCTTC
CASRKQGETLSKYGYTF
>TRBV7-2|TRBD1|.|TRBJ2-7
TGTGCCAGCAGCTTGCAGGGGGATCTGTACGAGCAGTACTTC
CASSLQGDLYEQYF
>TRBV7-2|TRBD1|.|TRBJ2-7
TGTGCCAGCAGCTTAGGGATTGGGTACACGGACAGGGCCTCCTACGAGCAGTACTTC
CASSLGIGYTDRASYEQYF
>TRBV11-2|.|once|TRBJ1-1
TGTGCCAGCAGCTCGGCCGTCCGTAACACTGAAGCTTTCTTT
CASSSAVRNTEAFF
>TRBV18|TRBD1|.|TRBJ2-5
TGTGCCAGCTCACCACCGGGACAGGGTTCGGAGACCCAGTACTTC
CASSPPGQGSETQYF
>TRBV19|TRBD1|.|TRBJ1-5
TGTGCCAGTAGTACTCCCAGGGGGCGGTTTCAGCCCCAGCATTTT
CASSTPRGRFQPQHF
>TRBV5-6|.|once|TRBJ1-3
TGTGCCAGCAGCCTGGACAGAACCATATATTTT
CASSLDRTIYF
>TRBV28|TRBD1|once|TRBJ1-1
TGTGCCAGCAGTTTACGGGGGACAGGAACCAGAACGGCTGAAGCTTTCTTT
CASSLRGTGTRTAEAFF
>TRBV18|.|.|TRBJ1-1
TGTGCCAGCTCACCCGTAAGCGAGAACACTGAAGCTTTCTTT
CASSPVSENTEAFF
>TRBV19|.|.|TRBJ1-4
TGTGCCAGTAAGAGGGGGGCATTTGATGAAAAACTGTTTTTT
CASKRGAFDEKLFF
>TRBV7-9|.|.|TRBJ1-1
TGTGCCAGCAGCTTAGAGTGGCCGTTAAACCAGGGCAGGAACACTGAAGCTTTCTTT
CASSLEWPLNQGRNTEAFF
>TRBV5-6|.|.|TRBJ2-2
TGTGCCAGCAGCTCCGGAAGGGATGCGAACACCGGGGAGCTGTTTTTT
CASSSGRDANTGELFF
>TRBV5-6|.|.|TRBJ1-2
TGTGCCAGCAGCTTGATACAGGCTCCGTATGGCTACACCTTC
CASSLIQAPYGYTF
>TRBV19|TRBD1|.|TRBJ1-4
TGTGCCAGTCAAGGACAGGGGCCTAATCCCGGTGAAAAACTGTTTTTT
CASQGQGPNPGEKLFF
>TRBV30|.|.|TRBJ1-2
TGTGCCTGGAGCGATGACGGCAACTATGGCTACACCTTC
CAWSDDGNYGYTF
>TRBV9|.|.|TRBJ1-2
TGTGCCAGCAGCGTAGCTAGTGGCAGTTATGGCTACACCTTC
CASSVASGSYGYTF